Only a few counts were recorded for the clone carrying this TCR beta chain. Its specificity is not known. The CDR3 consists of 14 residues. Germline V gene lookup returns CDR1 MNHEY and CDR2 SMNVEV (reference sequence). The ends were cut back, 3 bases at V and 6 bases at J, with 12 bases in the middle. The data belong to a study of cytomegalovirus exposure and HLA in healthy donors. Background on the study: Assignment to the Caucasian-associated ancestry cluster applied to 81% of the approximately 400 genotyped donors. Study-level findings and limits: In a later analysis, across HLA loci, associated TCR counts were highest for DRB1, lowest for HLA-C. Investigators reported approximately 150 TCR beta chains as tied to cytomegalovirus.

The PCR ran on 60 Vbeta and 13 Jbeta primers. Libraries were prepared by immunoSEQ multiplex PCR; TCRdb keeps only in-frame clonotypes and omits some of them. In the table there are approximately 200,000 clones, roughly 81% of which are singletons. V and J are TRBV27 and TRBJ1-5; D possibly corresponds to TRBD1 (6 bases). The sequence came from a woman aged 25 to 39 in good health and CMV-seropositive. The sequenced sample consisted of PBMCs. DNA for the CDR3: TGTGCCAGCAGTTTCCAAGGGGGGGGTCAGCCCCAGCATTTT. Its protein product is CASSFQGGGQPQHF.